Below, 12 T cell receptor beta chains from the same sample are listed, as sequenced in a study of blood T cell repertoires in COVID-19. Generated by immunoSEQ multiplex PCR, the TCRdb table keeps only in-frame clones and is missing some. The table lists tens of thousands of clones, roughly four fifths of them singletons. Specimen: peripheral blood. These receptors were collected from a man aged 65 to 79 with acute or convalescent COVID-19.

This clone turned up a few times. The chain carries TRBV6-2 or TRBV6-3 and TRBJ1-5, with unresolved D. V lost 5 bases, J lost 7 bases, and 12 bases lay in between. CDR3 length equals 13 residues. Germline V lookup: CDR1 MNHEY, CDR2 SVGEGT. CDR3 loop: CASSRTRAQPQHF. The CDR3 DNA reads TGTGCCAGCAGTCGGACTAGGGCCCAGCCCCAGCATTTT.

The chain employs TRBV9 and TRBJ1-2; D is perhaps TRBD1 (5 bases). The CDR3 length is 16 residues. The V and J ends lost 4 bases and 3 bases respectively, with 19 bases between them. Germline V CDR1 and CDR2: SGDLS, YYNGEE. The CDR3 loop reads CASSSGGGWGDYGYTF. The CDR3 nucleotides are TGTGCCAGCAGCTCCGGCGGCGGTTGGGGGGACTATGGCTACACCTTC.

The gene calls are TRBV7-2 and TRBJ2-3; 7 bases fit TRBD2. Trimming at V came to 6 bases and at J to 1 base, leaving 10 bases not matched to a gene. Germline lookup yields CDR1 SGHTA and CDR2 FQGNSA. This CDR3 contains 16 residues. The CDR3 DNA is TGTGCCAGCAGTTGGGCGGCTAGCGGAGGCACAGATACGCAGTATTTT. Its translation is CASSWAASGGTDTQYF.

J is TRBJ1-1 and V is TRBV5-6; D is uncertain. Germline-derived CDR1 and CDR2 are SGHDT and YYEEEE. The CDR3 sequence is 17 residues long. V was pared by 0 bases and J by 3 bases, with 18 bases between. CDR3 bases: TGTGCCAGCAGCTTGGCCGGCAGGAGGAAGCCCGACACTGAAGCTTTCTTT. Protein: CASSLAGRRKPDTEAFF.

This rearrangement joins TRBV7-2 to TRBJ2-7; TRBD1 matches 8 bases. Germline CDR1 reads SGHTA; CDR2 reads FQGNSA. With V trimmed by 1 base and J by 0 bases, 8 bases remained unmatched. This CDR3 contains 17 residues. The CDR3 spells CASSLDGTGLHSYEQYF. CDR3 sequence (DNA): TGTGCCAGCAGCTTAGATGGGACAGGCCTGCACTCCTACGAGCAGTACTTC.

V gene TRBV10-2 combines with J gene TRBJ2-5; D perhaps matches TRBD1 (6 bases). The CDR3 loop spans 15 amino acids. Germline V gives CDR1 WSHSY, CDR2 SAAADI. V was shortened by 6 bases and J by 2 bases, with 16 bases between the two germline ends. Written as DNA, the CDR3 is TGCGCCAGCAGAAACGGACAGATGGGACAAGAGACCCAGTACTTC. Residues: CASRNGQMGQETQYF.

The sample holds one count of this clone. The CDR3: CASTVGTGLSYEQYF. CDR3 coding DNA: TGTGCCAGCACCGTAGGGACAGGCCTCTCCTACGAGCAGTACTTC. The V and J genes are TRBV7-2 and TRBJ2-7; 8 nucleotides agree with TRBD1. V shed 7 bases and J 0 bases; nucleotides not matched to a gene: 8. The CDR3 extends over 15 amino acids. Germline-derived CDR1 and CDR2 are SGHTA and FQGNSA.

The V gene is TRBV7-6, the J gene TRBJ2-7; a possible D gene is TRBD1 (6 bases). This CDR3 is built from 14 residues. Between the trimmed V and J ends, which lost 8 bases and 2 bases, there was a span of 16 bases. From germline, CDR1 is SGHVS and CDR2 FNYEAQ. The CDR3 nucleotides are TGTGCCAGCCGGCCAGGGGCTACCACCTACGAGCAGTACTTC. Translated, it gives CASRPGATTYEQYF.

CDR3: CASVLKGGETEAFF. CDR3 sequence (DNA): TGTGCCAGTGTACTTAAGGGGGGGGAGACTGAAGCTTTCTTT. V and J are TRBV6-5 and TRBJ1-1; D may be TRBD1 (6 bases). With 9 bases removed from V and 5 bases from J, the gap between germline ends came to 19 bases. CDR1 and CDR2 (germline): MNHEY, SVGAGI. This CDR3 contains 14 residues.

This rearrangement joins TRBV18 to TRBJ2-1; the D gene is possibly TRBD2 (5 bases). The germline CDR1 and CDR2 sequences are KGHSH and LQKENI. Trimming shortened V by 3 bases and J by 3 bases, and 21 bases separated the two germline ends. The CDR3 is 18 amino acids. This CDR3 reads CASSPLHVISAHYNEQFF. In nucleotides, the CDR3 is TGTGCCAGCTCACCGCTCCATGTAATTAGCGCCCACTACAATGAGCAGTTCTTC. The variable domain in full, with the rest retrieved from reference TRBV18 and TRBJ2-1, is NAGVMQNPRHLVRRRGQEARLRCSPMKGHSHVYWYRQLPEEGLKFMVYLQKENIIDESGMPKERFSAEFPKEGPSILRIQQVVRGDSAAYFCASSPLHVISAHYNEQFFGPGTRLTVL.

V and J are TRBV5-4 and TRBJ2-1, with TRBD2 as a possible D gene (6 bases). CDR1 is SGHNT, CDR2 YYREEE, per germline (reference sequence). V lost 4 bases and J 3 bases, leaving 11 bases between the germline ends. The CDR3 contains 14 residues. The DNA for the CDR3 is TGTGCCAGCAGCCGGGGGTCCTTCTACAATGAGCAGTTCTTC. It specifies CASSRGSFYNEQFF.

V and J are TRBV10-3 and TRBJ2-3; 7 bases agree with TRBD2. The CDR3 loop spans 17 amino acids. Trimming at V came to 7 bases and at J to 2 bases, leaving 15 bases not matched to a gene. In germline, CDR1 is ENHRY, CDR2 SYGVKD. The CDR3 spells CAIMGHYGGRNTDTQYF. The CDR3 DNA reads as TGTGCCATCATGGGGCACTATGGCGGGAGAAACACAGATACGCAGTATTTT.